The 7 T cell receptor beta chains given below trace back to one sample, sequenced in a study of radiation and T cells in renal cell carcinoma. Assay used: immunoSEQ multiplex PCR; TCRdb lists only in-frame clones, some missing. Among some 75,000 clones, 82% were seen once, and the ten largest hold approximately 6.4%. As for time point: blood 2 weeks post-SBRT. Treatment: 15 Gy SBRT to primary tumor, nephrectomy 4 weeks later. The sample in question was blood, obtained from a patient whose treatment included radiotherapy and nephrectomy. The receptor set was obtained from a man aged 55 to 69 with renal cell carcinoma.

The count of this clone is one. The genes are TRBV7-2 and TRBJ2-6, with D unresolved. The CDR3 spans 15 residues. V was cut by 11 bases and J by 4 bases, with 18 bases left in between. Germline assignment: CDR1 SGHTA and CDR2 FQGNSA. CDR3 nucleotides: TGTGCCGGAAACAATCTCGGATTAGGGGCCAACGTCCTGACTTTC. Amino acid sequence: CAGNNLGLGANVLTF.

V is TRBV6-5 and J is TRBJ1-2; 11 nucleotides line up with TRBD1. The CDR3 runs 14 residues. Germline V CDR1 and CDR2: MNHEY, SVGAGI. Trimming removed 6 bases from V and 8 bases from J; junction bases left unmatched: 8. The CDR3 sequence: CASRRTGGVRGYTF. The CDR3 nucleotides are TGTGCCAGCAGAAGGACAGGGGGCGTGAGGGGCTACACCTTC.

The chain is built from TRBV5-1 and TRBJ1-5; unclear D gene. Trimming cost V 4 bases and J 2 bases, with 7 bases left between them. The CDR3 runs 13 residues. Germline CDR1 and CDR2: SGHRS and YFSETQ. As DNA, the CDR3 is TGCGCCAGCAGCAGCACTGGCAATCAGCCCCAGCATTTT. Amino acids: CASSSTGNQPQHF.

The chain employs TRBV19 and TRBJ2-1; D gene ambiguous. The CDR3 is made up of 14 amino acids. From germline, CDR1 is LNHDA and CDR2 SQIVND (reference sequence). V was clipped by 2 bases and J by 4 bases, with 9 bases between them. For the CDR3, the DNA is TGTGCCAGTAGTATATCAGGCCCTTACAATGAGCAGTTCTTC. As protein: CASSISGPYNEQFF.

V gene TRBV19 combines with J gene TRBJ2-5; TRBD1 matches 9 bases. Per the germline V gene, CDR1 is LNHDA and CDR2 is SQIVND (reference sequence). The ends lost 10 bases at V and 1 base at J; junction bases unmatched: 7. There are 14 residues in the CDR3. CDR3 sequence (DNA): TGTGCCACCCCGGACAGGGGACGCCAAGAGACCCAGTACTTC. Amino acid sequence: CATPDRGRQETQYF.

This clone was found once. The chain combines TRBV5-1 with TRBJ2-7; D tentatively reads TRBD1 or TRBD2 (5 bases each). Germline lookup yields CDR1 SGHRS and CDR2 YFSETQ. The CDR3 runs to 12 residues. The V and J ends lost 5 bases and 3 bases respectively, with 9 bases between them. The CDR3 here is CASRGELYEQYF. The CDR3, as DNA: TGCGCCAGCAGGGGGGAACTCTACGAGCAGTACTTC.

The chain couples TRBV29-1 to TRBJ2-5; tentatively, D is TRBD1 or TRBD2 (6 bases each). Germline loops: CDR1 SQVTM, CDR2 ANQGSEA. The CDR3 covers 13 residues. Trimming shortened V by 4 bases and J by 4 bases, and 13 bases separated the two germline ends. The CDR3, as DNA: TGCAGCGTTGGTGACACGGGGGCAGAGACCCAGTACTTC. Encoded protein: CSVGDTGAETQYF.